These 32 T cell receptor beta chains share one sample of origin, sequenced in a study of blood T cell repertoires in COVID-19 (dated by TCRdb to the early 2020s). Library generation was performed with the immunoSEQ multiplex PCR assay. TCRdb carries this immuneACCESS record with in-frame sequences only. Its versions omit some clonotypes, under half of them owing to an unresolved V gene in the studies checked, with the rest unexplained. In this sample the table shows 300,000 to 500,000 clones, around nine tenths of which occur a single time. The top ten hold 0.97% of the sample. Sample: PBMCs or T cells enriched from blood (not recorded which). These receptors were taken from a woman aged 25 to 39 with acute COVID-19.

This rearrangement joins TRBV5-1 to TRBJ1-3; no clear D. Germline assignment: CDR1 SGHRS and CDR2 YFSETQ. This CDR3 is built from 18 residues. V was pared by 0 bases and J by 0 bases, with 16 bases between. CDR3 sequence: CASSLGPELRSSGNTIYF. The CDR3 DNA reads TGCGCCAGCAGCTTGGGCCCGGAGCTCCGGTCCTCTGGAAACACCATATATTTT. Full variable domain (missing parts from reference TRBV5-1 and TRBJ1-3): KAGVTQTPRYLIKTRGQQVTLSCSPISGHRSVSWYQQTPGQGLQFLFEYFSETQRNKGNFPGRFSGRQFSNSRSEMNVSTLELGDSALYLCASSLGPELRSSGNTIYFGEGSWLTVV.

The genes are TRBV7-9 and TRBJ2-1; D possibly corresponds to TRBD1 (5 bases). The CDR3 is 11 amino acids. Germline CDR1 SEHNR, CDR2 FQNEAQ (reference sequence). V was trimmed by 2 bases and J by 13 bases, leaving 9 bases between them. CDR3 amino acids: CASSLFRGQFF. CDR3 nucleotides: TGTGCCAGCAGCTTATTTAGGGGCCAGTTCTTC.

The chain couples TRBV5-6 to TRBJ2-1; TRBD2 matches 8 bases. With V trimmed by 3 bases and J by 4 bases, 18 bases remained unmatched. Germline assignment: CDR1 SGHDT and CDR2 YYEEEE. The CDR3 is 19 residues long. CDR3 sequence (DNA): TGTGCCAGCAGCTCCTCCGGGACTAGATCCATTAGCAGATACAATGAGCAGTTCTTC. Protein product: CASSSSGTRSISRYNEQFF.

V and J are TRBV3-1 (or the pseudogene TRBV3-2) and TRBJ2-5, with 11 bases identical to TRBD2. The J segment lost 4 bases and the V segment lost 1 base, leaving 11 bases of the junction unmatched. Germline V CDR1 and CDR2: LGHDT, YNNKEL (reference sequence). This CDR3 spans 18 amino acids. The CDR3 coding sequence is TGTGCCAGCAGCCAAGCGATTTTTAGCGGGGGGGCGAGAGAGACCCAGTACTTC. Translation gives CASSQAIFSGGARETQYF.

The sample holds one count of this clone. The rearrangement links TRBV9 to TRBJ1-3, with 12 bases aligning to TRBD1. The CDR3 spans 17 residues. Germline trimming cut 0 bases from V and 7 bases from J; bases unmatched to any gene: 8. CDR1 and CDR2 (germline): SGDLS, YYNGEE. CDR3 nucleotides: TGTGCCAGCAGCGTAGGCGGGACAGGGGGCTTTCTCAACACCATATATTTT. The encoded protein is CASSVGGTGGFLNTIYF.

V is TRBV24-1 and J is TRBJ2-2, with 7 nucleotides matching TRBD1. The germline gives CDR1 KGHDR, CDR2 SFDVKD. This CDR3 contains 16 residues. Trimming took 5 bases from V and 2 from J; bases not matched to a gene: 7. The CDR3 DNA is TGTGCCACCAGTGGCATTCAGGGGGTAAACACCGGGGAGCTGTTTTTT. Translating it yields CATSGIQGVNTGELFF.

This clone was detected only a few times. The rearrangement uses TRBV19 and TRBJ1-3, with no clear D. CDR3 length equals 14 residues. The germline V gene encodes CDR1 LNHDA and CDR2 SQIVND (reference sequence). Trimming took off 3 bases at V and 0 bases at J, with 6 bases between the two ends. The chain's CDR3 is CASSISASGNTIYF. The CDR3 coding sequence is TGTGCCAGTAGTATCAGTGCCTCTGGAAACACCATATATTTT.

This rearrangement joins TRBV19 to TRBJ2-7, with TRBD1 matching over 8 bases. The CDR3 length is 14 residues. Losses at the gene ends were 5 bases for V and 2 bases for J; bases not matched to a gene: 5. CDR1 and CDR2 (germline): LNHDA, SQIVND (reference sequence). CDR3 in amino acids: CASSARQGTYEQYF. DNA of the CDR3: TGTGCCAGTAGTGCCCGACAGGGGACCTACGAGCAGTACTTC. The whole variable domain, filled in from reference TRBV19 and TRBJ2-7, reads DGGITQSPKYLFRKEGQNVTLSCEQNLNHDAMYWYRQDPGQGLRLIYYSQIVNDFQKGDIAEGYSVSREKKESFPLTVTSAQKNPTAFYLCASSARQGTYEQYFGPGTRLTVT.

V usage is TRBV29-1 and J usage is TRBJ1-4; D call uncertain. Germline CDR1 is SQVTM and CDR2 is ANQGSEA. V was shortened by 6 bases and J by 8 bases, with 16 bases between the two germline ends. This CDR3 spans 13 amino acids. CDR3 DNA sequence: TGCAGCGTCCGAACGGTCATAACCGAAAAACTGTTTTTT. Its protein is CSVRTVITEKLFF.

The V call is TRBV21-1, the J call TRBJ2-7; the table's D gene call, TRBD2, was not cross checked with the DNA. TRBV21-1 is a known pseudogene. This CDR3 contains 15 residues. Written as DNA, the CDR3 is TGTGCCAGCAGCAATTCGGACGGGAGACGCTACGAGCAGTACTTC. Its translation: CASSNSDGRRYEQYF.

V usage is TRBV3-1 (or the pseudogene TRBV3-2) and J usage is TRBJ1-2, with 7 bases that match TRBD1. The CDR3 runs to 13 residues. CDR1 is LGHDT, CDR2 YNNKEL, per germline (reference sequence). After removal of 6 bases from V and 6 bases from J, the junction contained 7 bases not matched to a gene. CDR3 DNA sequence: TGTGCCAGCAGAGGGGACAGCTACCATGGCTACACCTTC. Amino acid sequence: CASRGDSYHGYTF.

The CDR3, as DNA: TGTGCCAGCAGTTGGGACAGGACGAACACCGGGGAGCTGTTTTTT. Translating it yields CASSWDRTNTGELFF. The chain couples TRBV2 to TRBJ2-2; 8 bases line up with TRBD1. The CDR3 runs 15 residues. Germline V CDR1 and CDR2: SNHLY, FYNNEI. Trimming removed 5 bases from V and 0 bases from J; junction bases left unmatched: 2.

The chain is built from TRBV7-2 and TRBJ1-1; 9 bases map to TRBD1. The CDR3 runs to 16 residues. CDR1 is SGHTA, CDR2 FQGNSA, per germline. V lost 6 bases to trimming and J lost 5 bases; unmatched junction nucleotides: 13. The CDR3 nucleotides read TGTGCCAGCAGTTCCCGGGACAGGGTTTCGAAAACTGAAGCTTTCTTT. Translated: CASSSRDRVSKTEAFF. Drawing the rest from reference TRBV7-2 and TRBJ1-1, the complete variable domain is GAGVSQSPSNKVTEKGKDVELRCDPISGHTALYWYRQSLGQGLEFLIYFQGNSAPDKSGLPSDRFSAERTGGSVSTLTIQRTQQEDSAVYLCASSSRDRVSKTEAFFGQGTRLTVV.

This chain links TRBV4-2 with TRBJ2-3; 11 bases map to TRBD2. The length of the CDR3 is 18 residues. V lost 0 bases and J lost 0; bases outside the gene matches: 5. From germline, CDR1 is LGHNA and CDR2 YNFKEQ. The CDR3 DNA reads TGTGCCAGCAGCCAAGATCCCCTAGCGGGGGGAAGCACAGATACGCAGTATTTT. Amino acid sequence: CASSQDPLAGGSTDTQYF.

The J gene is TRBJ2-7, the V gene TRBV18; D ambiguous. Germline-derived CDR1 and CDR2 are KGHSH and LQKENI. The ends were cut back, 6 bases at V and 0 bases at J, with 15 bases in the middle. CDR3 size: 15 residues. CDR3 in DNA: TGTGCCAGCTCGCTCCTTCGACAAGGCTCCTACGAGCAGTACTTC. This sequence encodes CASSLLRQGSYEQYF.

The chain is built from TRBV10-3 and TRBJ1-5, with 8 bases that match TRBD1. Germline V gene lookup returns CDR1 ENHRY and CDR2 SYGVKD. V lost 3 bases and J lost 8; bases outside the gene matches: 6. The CDR3 totals 14 residues. The DNA for the CDR3 is TGTGCCATCAGTGAACGCAGGGGGCTGGAGCCCCAGCATTTT. The encoded protein is CAISERRGLEPQHF.

The CDR3 DNA follows: TGCGCCAGCAACCTAATACCGGGACAGCAGAGCACAGATACGCAGTATTTT. This gives the protein CASNLIPGQQSTDTQYF. The chain combines TRBV5-1 with TRBJ2-3, with 7 bases lining up with TRBD1. Germline CDR1 is SGHRS and CDR2 is YFSETQ. V gave up 6 bases and J gave up 0 bases; unmatched junction bases: 13. The CDR3 loop spans 17 amino acids. The full variable domain, its missing parts supplied by reference TRBV5-1 and TRBJ2-3, is KAGVTQTPRYLIKTRGQQVTLSCSPISGHRSVSWYQQTPGQGLQFLFEYFSETQRNKGNFPGRFSGRQFSNSRSEMNVSTLELGDSALYLCASNLIPGQQSTDTQYFGPGTRLTVL.

The CDR3 region is CASRFMWGDTEAFF. The CDR3 DNA follows: TGTGCAAGTCGCTTCATGTGGGGGGACACTGAAGCTTTCTTT. V is TRBV12-2 and J is TRBJ1-1. TRBV12-2 has pseudogene status. The CDR3 loop spans 14 amino acids.

The J gene is TRBJ1-5, the V gene TRBV27, with 9 bases identical to TRBD1. The CDR3 has 17 amino acids. Trimming at V came to 5 bases and at J to 2 bases, leaving 10 bases not matched to a gene. Germline V gene lookup returns CDR1 MNHEY and CDR2 SMNVEV (reference sequence). Here the CDR3 DNA reads TGTGCCAGCAGTATCTCACCGGGACAGGGCGGCAATCAGCCCCAGCATTTT. Its translation is CASSISPGQGGNQPQHF.

As for this clone: The junction departs from germline at one end; a sequencing error may be responsible. V is TRBV7-9 and J is TRBJ1-3; the D is unclear. CDR3 length: 14 amino acids. Germline values: CDR1 SEHNR, CDR2 FQNEAQ (reference sequence). The CDR3 DNA sequence: TGTGCCAGCAGCATAGCCTACTCTGGAAACACCATATATTTT. It yields the protein CASSIAYSGNTIYF.

The chain carries TRBV6-4 and TRBJ2-1, with D possibly TRBD2 on 6 matching bases. The CDR3 length is 15 residues. Trimming removed 3 bases at V and 4 bases at J, with 13 bases between. Germline CDR1 MRHNA, CDR2 SNTAGT. The CDR3, as DNA: TGTGCCAGCAGTGAGGGCCCTAGCGAGTACAATGAGCAGTTCTTC. Amino acids: CASSEGPSEYNEQFF.

CDR3 DNA sequence: TGCGCCAGCAGCTCCCGAGGACAGAACAGTGGCGGGGAGCTGTTTTTT. Translation: CASSSRGQNSGGELFF. The V call is TRBV5-1, the J call TRBJ2-2, with D perhaps TRBD1 (6 bases). CDR1 is SGHRS and CDR2 is YFSETQ in the germline V gene. This CDR3 is built from 16 residues. V was cut by 3 bases and J by 7 bases, with 19 bases left in between.

This clone was picked up a small number of times. V usage is TRBV4-3 and J usage is TRBJ1-1, with TRBD1 as a possible D gene (5 bases). Looked up from germline, CDR1 is LGHNA and CDR2 is YSLEER. V shed 8 bases and J shed 4 bases, with 20 bases lying between them. The CDR3 is 15 residues long. The CDR3: CASAGPGERGTEAFF. The CDR3 DNA reads TGCGCCAGCGCTGGTCCGGGGGAAAGGGGCACTGAAGCTTTCTTT.

The chain has TRBV4-1 and TRBJ1-4; D ambiguous. This CDR3 is 17 amino acids long. Trimming removed 0 bases at V and 0 bases at J, with 11 bases between. Germline V gives CDR1 MGHRA, CDR2 YSYEKL. This CDR3 reads CASSQDGVQATNEKLFF. The CDR3 DNA is TGCGCCAGCAGCCAAGATGGTGTGCAGGCAACTAATGAAAAACTGTTTTTT.

This clone was counted a single time. The J gene is TRBJ1-2, the V gene TRBV12-3 or TRBV12-4; the D gene is possibly TRBD1 (6 bases). The CDR3 is 12 amino acids. V was clipped by 6 bases and J by 2 bases, with 7 bases between them. For the CDR3, the DNA is TGTGCCAGCAGAACAGGGAACTATGGCTACACCTTC. This codes for CASRTGNYGYTF.

The chain is built from TRBV6-5 and TRBJ1-1; D remains ambiguous. The V and J ends lost 7 bases and 0 bases respectively, with 12 bases between them. CDR3 length equals 14 residues. CDR1 is MNHEY and CDR2 is SVGAGI in the germline V gene. The CDR3 region is CASTTQRMNTEAFF. Written as DNA, the CDR3 is TGTGCCAGCACTACACAGCGGATGAACACTGAAGCTTTCTTT.

The rearrangement joins TRBV29-1 to TRBJ2-2; no reliable D call. Germline V gene sequence: CDR1 SQVTM, CDR2 ANQGSEA. The CDR3 is 13 residues long. V lost 4 bases, J lost 4 bases, and 10 bases lay in between. The CDR3 bases are TGCAGCGTTGTACGCTACGGCACCGGGGAGCTGTTTTTT. It encodes CSVVRYGTGELFF.

The chain employs TRBV7-9 and TRBJ1-1; D call uncertain. V shed 5 bases and J shed 6 bases, with 13 bases lying between them. Germline values: CDR1 SEHNR, CDR2 FQNEAQ (reference sequence). The CDR3 is made up of 13 amino acids. The CDR3: CASSPQINAEAFF. As DNA, the CDR3 is TGTGCCAGCAGCCCTCAGATTAATGCTGAAGCTTTCTTT. Filled out from reference TRBV7-9 and TRBJ1-1, the complete variable domain reads DTGVSQNPRHKITKRGQNVTFRCDPISEHNRLYWYRQTLGQGPEFLTYFQNEAQLEKSRLLSDRFSAERPKGSFSTLEIQRTEQGDSAMYLCASSPQINAEAFFGQGTRLTVV.

The rearrangement links TRBV6-2 or TRBV6-3 to TRBJ2-1; the D gene is possibly TRBD1 (6 bases). V gave up 2 bases and J gave up 10 bases, with 15 bases separating them. The germline gives CDR1 MNHEY, CDR2 SVGEGT. The CDR3 is made up of 14 amino acids. The CDR3 sequence: CASSYLSGAGEQFF. Here the CDR3 DNA reads TGTGCCAGCAGTTACCTCTCAGGGGCCGGGGAGCAGTTCTTC.

The chain uses TRBV7-9 and TRBJ1-4, with 7 positions matching TRBD1. Germline trimming cut 2 bases from V and 4 bases from J; bases unmatched to any gene: 4. Germline V gene sequence: CDR1 SEHNR, CDR2 FQNEAQ (reference sequence). This CDR3 comprises 15 residues. Here the CDR3 reads CASSLRQGFNEKLFF. CDR3 nucleotides: TGTGCCAGCAGCTTACGACAGGGATTTAATGAAAAACTGTTTTTT.

The chain has TRBV5-1 and TRBJ1-4; 7 bases are shared with TRBD1. Germline CDR1 is SGHRS and CDR2 is YFSETQ. The CDR3 runs 16 residues. The V gene end was trimmed by 6 bases and the J gene end by 3 bases; junction bases not matched to a gene: 11. This CDR3 reads CASTPGGTASNEKLFF. The DNA for the CDR3 is TGCGCCAGCACCCCTGGGGGGACAGCATCTAATGAAAAACTGTTTTTT.

The chain carries TRBV24-1 and TRBJ2-7; 7 nucleotides align to TRBD1. Germline CDR1 and CDR2: KGHDR and SFDVKD. V was clipped by 3 bases and J by 2 bases; unmatched bases: 6. This CDR3 contains 15 residues. CDR3 sequence: CATSDTRTGAYEQYF. The CDR3 DNA sequence: TGTGCCACCAGTGATACCCGGACAGGAGCCTACGAGCAGTACTTC.